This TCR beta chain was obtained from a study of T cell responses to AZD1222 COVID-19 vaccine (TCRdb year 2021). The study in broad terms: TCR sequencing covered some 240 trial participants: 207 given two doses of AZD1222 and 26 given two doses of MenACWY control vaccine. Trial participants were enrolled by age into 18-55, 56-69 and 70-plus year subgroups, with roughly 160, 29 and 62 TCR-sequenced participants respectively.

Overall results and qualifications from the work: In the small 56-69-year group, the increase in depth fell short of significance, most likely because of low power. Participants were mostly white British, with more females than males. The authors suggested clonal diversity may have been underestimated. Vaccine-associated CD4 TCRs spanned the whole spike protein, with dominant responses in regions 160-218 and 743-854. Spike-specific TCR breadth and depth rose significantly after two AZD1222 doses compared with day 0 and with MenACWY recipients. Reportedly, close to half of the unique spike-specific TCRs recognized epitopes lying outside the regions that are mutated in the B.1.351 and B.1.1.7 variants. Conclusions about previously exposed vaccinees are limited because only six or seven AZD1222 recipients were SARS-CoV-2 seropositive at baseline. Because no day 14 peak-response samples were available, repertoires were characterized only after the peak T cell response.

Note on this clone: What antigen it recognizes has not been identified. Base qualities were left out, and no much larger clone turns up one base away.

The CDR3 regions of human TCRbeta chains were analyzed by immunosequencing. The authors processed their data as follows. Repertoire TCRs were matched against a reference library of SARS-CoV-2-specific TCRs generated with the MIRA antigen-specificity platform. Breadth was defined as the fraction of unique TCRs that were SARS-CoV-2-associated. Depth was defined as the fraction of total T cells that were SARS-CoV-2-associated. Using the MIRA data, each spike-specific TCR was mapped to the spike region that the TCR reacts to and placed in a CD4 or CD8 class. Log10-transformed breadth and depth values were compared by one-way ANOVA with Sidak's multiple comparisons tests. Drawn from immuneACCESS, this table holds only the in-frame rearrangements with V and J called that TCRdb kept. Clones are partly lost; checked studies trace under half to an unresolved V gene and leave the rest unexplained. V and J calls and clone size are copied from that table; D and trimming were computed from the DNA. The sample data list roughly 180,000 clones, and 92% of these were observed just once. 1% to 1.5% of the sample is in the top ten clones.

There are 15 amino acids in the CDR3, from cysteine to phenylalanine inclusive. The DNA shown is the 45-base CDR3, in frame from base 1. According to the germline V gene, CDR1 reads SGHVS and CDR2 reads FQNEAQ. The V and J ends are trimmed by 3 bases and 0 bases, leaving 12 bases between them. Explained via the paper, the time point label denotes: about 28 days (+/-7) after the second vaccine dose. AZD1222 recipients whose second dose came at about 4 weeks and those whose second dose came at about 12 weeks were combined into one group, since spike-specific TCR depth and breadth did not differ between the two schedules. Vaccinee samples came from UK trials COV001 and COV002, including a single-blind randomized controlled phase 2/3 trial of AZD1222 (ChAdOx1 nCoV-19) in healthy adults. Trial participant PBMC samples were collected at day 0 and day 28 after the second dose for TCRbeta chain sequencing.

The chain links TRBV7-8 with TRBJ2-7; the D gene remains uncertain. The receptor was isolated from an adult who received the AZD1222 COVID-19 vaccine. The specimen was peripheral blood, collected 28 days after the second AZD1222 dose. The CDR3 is CASSFGVGSSYEQYF. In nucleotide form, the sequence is TGTGCCAGCAGCTTTGGCGTGGGCAGCTCCTACGAGCAGTACTTC.